One sample yielded the 17 T cell receptor beta chains listed below, sequenced in a study of T cells in localized non-small cell lung cancer (dated by TCRdb to about 2020). The protocol used for the library was the immunoSEQ multiplex PCR assay. TCRdb limited this immuneACCESS table to in-frame rearrangements with V and J called. A share of clones is missing; checked studies link under half to unresolved V genes, and the rest is unexplained. The sample profile shows tens of thousands of clones; approximately 87% of them were found once. Around 6.1% of the sample lies in the top ten. The sample in question was PBMCs, obtained before any cancer treatment. These receptors all stem from a man aged 40-75 years with stage II lung adenocarcinoma.

This clone was seen once. V and J are TRBV11-1 and TRBJ1-1; 7 positions match TRBD1. Germline V gene sequence: CDR1 SGHAT, CDR2 FQDESV (reference sequence). J gave up 3 bases and V 1 base, and 5 bases lay outside the gene matches. This CDR3 has 15 residues. CDR3 in amino acids: CASSLEGALDTEAFF. In DNA form, the CDR3 reads TGTGCCAGCAGCTTAGAGGGGGCCTTGGACACTGAAGCTTTCTTT.

Here the CDR3 DNA reads TGTGCCAGCGGCAGCCAAGAGACCCAGTACTTC. Encoded protein: CASGSQETQYF. This sequence joins TRBV5-6 and TRBJ2-5; D gene unclear. Trimming shortened V by 7 bases and J by 1 base, and 5 bases separated the two germline ends. Germline lookup yields CDR1 SGHDT and CDR2 YYEEEE. The CDR3 spans 11 residues.

The chain is built from TRBV9 and TRBJ2-1; no firm D call. The CDR3 contains 14 residues. Trimming stripped 1 base from V and 7 bases from J, with 12 bases between. Looked up from germline, CDR1 is SGDLS and CDR2 is YYNGEE. The CDR3 is CASSVNSAANEQFF. CDR3 nucleotide sequence: TGTGCCAGCAGCGTAAACTCGGCGGCAAATGAGCAGTTCTTC.

The rearrangement links TRBV12-5 to TRBJ1-1; D may be TRBD1 (6 bases). The CDR3 is 15 residues long. V dropped 2 bases and J dropped 1 base, with 11 bases sitting between them. CDR1 is LGHNT, CDR2 FRNRAP, per germline. The CDR3 reads CASGLSSTGNTEAFF. The CDR3 bases are TGTGCTAGTGGTTTGTCTTCGACAGGGAACACTGAAGCTTTCTTT.

The rearrangement joins TRBV10-3 to TRBJ2-1; either TRBD1 or TRBD2 may supply D (5 bases each). The V gene's germline CDR1 is ENHRY and CDR2 SYGVKD. Trimming left V 0 bases short and J 9 bases short, with 18 bases between. The CDR3 is 16 amino acids. The CDR3 reads CAISESTGTSPSEQFF. DNA of the CDR3: TGTGCCATCAGTGAGTCGACGGGGACGTCCCCCAGTGAGCAGTTCTTC.

The chain couples TRBV2 to TRBJ1-2, with no clear D. Trimming pared 5 bases from V and 7 bases from J, leaving 8 bases between. Germline CDR1 is SNHLY and CDR2 is FYNNEI. CDR3 length: 11 amino acids. The CDR3 sequence is CASSPGVGYTF. In nucleotides, the CDR3 is TGTGCCAGCAGTCCCGGGGTTGGCTACACCTTC. The complete variable domain, with remaining parts taken from reference TRBV2 and TRBJ1-2, reads EPEVTQTPSHQVTQMGQEVILRCVPISNHLYFYWYRQILGQKVEFLVSFYNNEISEKSEIFDDQFSVERPDGSNFTLKIRSTKLEDSAMYFCASSPGVGYTFGSGTRLTVV.

The chain combines TRBV5-4 with TRBJ2-3; TRBD1 matches at 7 bases. The CDR3 spans 14 residues. Germline V gene sequence: CDR1 SGHNT, CDR2 YYREEE (reference sequence). The trim removed 4 bases at V and 9 bases at J, leaving 11 bases unmatched. Written as DNA, the CDR3 is TGTGCCAGCAGCCTCGGGACAGACCCACGGACGCAGTATTTT. Translated, it gives CASSLGTDPRTQYF.

CDR3 region: CASSQSTGLYEQYF. The CDR3 DNA sequence: TGTGCCAGCAGCCAGTCGACAGGCCTCTACGAGCAGTACTTC. V is TRBV7-2 and J is TRBJ2-7, with a possible D match to TRBD1 (6 bases). This CDR3 is 14 amino acids long. V was shortened by 5 bases and J by 3 bases, with 14 bases between the two germline ends. The germline gives CDR1 SGHTA, CDR2 FQGNSA.

The J gene is TRBJ2-3, the V gene TRBV19; D may be TRBD2 (5 bases). Trimming removed 3 bases at V and 6 bases at J, with 10 bases between. The length of the CDR3 is 13 residues. Germline loops: CDR1 LNHDA, CDR2 SQIVND (reference sequence). CDR3 bases: TGTGCCAGTAGTATCCGGACTGCGGATACGCAGTATTTT. Amino acids: CASSIRTADTQYF.

V is TRBV6-6 and J is TRBJ1-3; D remains ambiguous. This CDR3 is 12 amino acids long. Germline-derived CDR1 and CDR2 are MNHNY and SVGAGI (reference sequence). The V end lost 0 bases, the J end lost 4 bases, and 1 base lay between the germline ends. CDR3 nucleotides: TGTGCCAGCAGTTACTCAGGAAACACCATATATTTT. Translated: CASSYSGNTIYF.

The count of this clone is one. This chain joins TRBV29-1 and TRBJ2-1; TRBD1 aligns across 8 bases. V lost 7 bases, J lost 4 bases, and 6 bases stayed unmatched. Germline CDR1 is SQVTM and CDR2 is ANQGSEA. There are 13 residues in the CDR3. Here the CDR3 reads CSAAGTGYNEQFF. The DNA of the CDR3 is TGCAGCGCTGCAGGGACAGGTTACAATGAGCAGTTCTTC.

The chain carries TRBV6-5 and TRBJ2-7; 7 bases are shared with TRBD1. The CDR3 has 15 amino acids. J lost 5 bases, V lost 6 bases, and 13 bases had no gene match. Germline CDR1 is MNHEY and CDR2 is SVGAGI. The CDR3 DNA reads as TGTGCCAGCAGGGGTTTTGGACAGGACGGACACGAGCAGTACTTC. Protein: CASRGFGQDGHEQYF.

This clone came up once. As DNA, the CDR3 is TGTGCCAGTAGTATAAACCGGGACAGGGGGCCTGAAGCTTTCTTT. It yields the protein CASSINRDRGPEAFF. The rearrangement joins TRBV19 to TRBJ1-1; 12 bases are a match to TRBD1. The CDR3 totals 15 residues. V lost 2 bases and J lost 6; bases outside the gene matches: 4. CDR1 is LNHDA and CDR2 is SQIVND in the germline V gene (reference sequence).

This chain joins TRBV6-6 and TRBJ1-2; 8 nucleotides align to TRBD1. This CDR3 has 13 residues. J was trimmed by 5 bases and V by 5 bases; bases with no gene match: 4. CDR1 and CDR2 (germline): MNHNY, SVGAGI (reference sequence). The CDR3 is CASSKDRAYGYTF. Here the CDR3 DNA reads TGTGCCAGCAGTAAGGACAGGGCATATGGCTACACCTTC.

The table lists this clone with a few counts. The chain employs TRBV15 and TRBJ2-7; TRBD1 agrees at 7 bases. Trimming removed 1 base from V and 6 bases from J; junction bases left unmatched: 3. This CDR3 spans 13 amino acids. The germline V gene encodes CDR1 LNHNV and CDR2 YYDKDF (reference sequence). The CDR3: CATSRGQGGEQYF. DNA of the CDR3: TGTGCCACCAGCAGAGGACAGGGTGGCGAGCAGTACTTC.

The V and J genes are TRBV4-2 and TRBJ1-2, with a possible D match to TRBD1 (6 bases). V was pared by 3 bases and J by 8 bases, with 16 bases between. CDR1 and CDR2 (germline): LGHNA, YNFKEQ. The CDR3 length is 14 residues. The CDR3 bases are TGTGCCAGCAGCCAGCAAACGAAGGGGGAGGGCTACACCTTC. Protein product: CASSQQTKGEGYTF.

V and J are TRBV19 and TRBJ2-2; 7 bases match TRBD2. The CDR3 contains 14 residues. The germline CDR1 and CDR2 sequences are LNHDA and SQIVND (reference sequence). V was pared by 5 bases and J by 4 bases, with 4 bases of the junction left unmatched. The CDR3 DNA follows: TGTGCCAGTAGTTGGCGGGAGATCACCGGGGAGCTGTTTTTT. Translated, it gives CASSWREITGELFF. Full variable domain (remainder filled in from reference TRBV19 and TRBJ2-2): DGGITQSPKYLFRKEGQNVTLSCEQNLNHDAMYWYRQDPGQGLRLIYYSQIVNDFQKGDIAEGYSVSREKKESFPLTVTSAQKNPTAFYLCASSWREITGELFFGEGSRLTVL.